The clone carrying this T cell receptor beta chain was counted at least ten times. Unique molecular identifiers were incorporated into the prepared TCRbeta library. MiXCR, run by TCRdb on the PCR reads, gives a single entry per CDR3 protein. This table has 190,000 or so distinct CDR3 sequences, roughly 7.5% appearing once. The sample is drawn from a study of T-cell reconstitution after alpha-beta-depleted transplantation in children. The receptor was isolated from a human donor who donated a stem cell graft to a child with Wiskott-Aldrich syndrome. The sequencing used PBMCs from the stem cell graft donor, collected from the stem cell graft.

CDR3 DNA sequence: TGCGCCAGCAGCCAAGGACCGGGGGGATTTACCGGGGAGCTGTTTTTT. It specifies CASSQGPGGFTGELFF. The gene calls are TRBV4-1 and TRBJ2-2; the match to TRBD2 covers 7 bases. This CDR3 is built from 16 residues. Germline loops: CDR1 MGHRA, CDR2 YSYEKL. With V trimmed by 1 base and J by 5 bases, 7 bases remained unmatched.